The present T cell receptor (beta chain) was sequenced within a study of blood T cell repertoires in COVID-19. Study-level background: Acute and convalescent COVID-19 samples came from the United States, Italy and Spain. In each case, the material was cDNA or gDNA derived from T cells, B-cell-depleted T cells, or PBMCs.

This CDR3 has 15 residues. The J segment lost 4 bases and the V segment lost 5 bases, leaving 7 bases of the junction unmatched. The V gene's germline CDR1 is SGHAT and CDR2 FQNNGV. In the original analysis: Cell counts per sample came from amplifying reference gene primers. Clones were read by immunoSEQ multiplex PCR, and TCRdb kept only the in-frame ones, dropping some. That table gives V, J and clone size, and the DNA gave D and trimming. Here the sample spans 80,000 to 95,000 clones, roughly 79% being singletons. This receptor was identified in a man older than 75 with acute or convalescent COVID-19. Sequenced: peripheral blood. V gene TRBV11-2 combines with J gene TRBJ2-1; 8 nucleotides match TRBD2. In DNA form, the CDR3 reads TGTGCCAGCAGCCAACTAGCGGTTACATACAATGAGCAGTTCTTC. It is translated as CASSQLAVTYNEQFF.